This passage covers 15 T cell receptor beta chains from one sample sequenced in a study of cytomegalovirus exposure and HLA in healthy donors (dated by TCRdb to 2017 to 2019). The library came from the immunoSEQ multiplex PCR assay. For the multiplex PCR, a mixture combining 60 forward primers for TCR Vbeta segments and 13 reverse primers for TCR Jbeta segments was used. The table comes from immuneACCESS by way of TCRdb, which keeps in-frame sequences with V and J called. Part of the clones is missing from these tables; in studies checked, under half for an unresolved V gene and the rest for unknown reasons. In this sample the table shows around 110,000 clones, about two thirds of which occur a single time. Clones ranked in the top ten supply roughly 0.76% of the sample. Specimen: PBMCs. These receptors were obtained from a boy younger than 18 in good health and CMV-seronegative.

J is TRBJ2-7 and V is TRBV28; 10 bases match TRBD1. J was trimmed by 1 base and V by 5 bases; bases with no gene match: 11. Germline V lookup: CDR1 MDHEN, CDR2 SYDVKM. There are 17 residues in the CDR3. The CDR3 coding sequence is TGTGCCAGCAGTGGCCCGGACAGGGGGGCCAGGTCCTACGAGCAGTACTTC. Its protein product is CASSGPDRGARSYEQYF.

This clone has a handful of counts. Mismatch with germline at one junction end may stem from a read error. The chain joins TRBV7-7 to TRBJ1-3, with TRBD1 as a possible D gene (6 bases). Germline V CDR1 and CDR2: SSHAT, FNYEAQ (reference sequence). This CDR3 is 15 amino acids long. The CDR3: CASSLDRSSGNTIYF. The CDR3 DNA reads TGTGCTAGCAGCTTAGACAGGTCGTCTGGAAACACCATATATTTT.

The chain combines TRBV9 with TRBJ2-7; 7 bases agree with TRBD2. V was clipped by 0 bases and J by 5 bases; unmatched bases: 8. The length of the CDR3 is 15 residues. Germline CDR1 and CDR2: SGDLS and YYNGEE. The CDR3, as DNA: TGTGCCAGCAGCGTAGCCGGGGGAGGGCCCCACGAGCAGTACTTC. Protein product: CASSVAGGGPHEQYF.

The chain combines TRBV19 with TRBJ2-1, with 10 bases identical to TRBD2. Per germline, CDR1 LNHDA and CDR2 SQIVND (reference sequence). This CDR3 spans 14 amino acids. Germline trimming cut 7 bases from V and 7 bases from J; bases unmatched to any gene: 7. CDR3 bases: TGTGCCAGTAAGGGACTAGCGATACAAAATGAGCAGTTCTTC. Translation gives CASKGLAIQNEQFF.

The J gene is TRBJ2-3, the V gene TRBV5-1; the match to TRBD2 covers 7 bases. Germline V CDR1 and CDR2: SGHRS, YFSETQ. The CDR3 length is 14 residues. After removal of 2 bases from V and 8 bases from J, the junction contained 8 bases not matched to a gene. The CDR3 spells CASSLDWSGGTQYF. CDR3 bases: TGCGCCAGCAGCTTAGATTGGTCGGGAGGTACGCAGTATTTT.

CDR3 in DNA: TGCGCCAGCAGCCAAGATTGGGGCAGGGAAGCTTTCTTT. It translates to CASSQDWGREAFF. This sequence joins TRBV4-1 and TRBJ1-1, with D tentatively TRBD1 (5 bases). The CDR3 covers 13 residues. Trimming took 0 bases from V and 8 from J, leaving 10 bases between them. Germline CDR1 and CDR2: MGHRA and YSYEKL.

This clone was found a few times. This chain uses TRBV28 with TRBJ2-5; D gene ambiguous. In germline, CDR1 is MDHEN, CDR2 SYDVKM. Trimming left V 6 bases short and J 5 bases short, with 7 bases between. CDR3 length: 11 residues. For the CDR3, the DNA is TGTGCCAGCAGCTTAGAGGAGACCCAGTACTTC. Translating gives CASSLEETQYF.

The sample holds a few counts of this clone. This CDR3 is CASRLYTGGFGGYTF. Written as DNA, the CDR3 is TGTGCCAGCCGTTTGTACACAGGGGGCTTCGGGGGCTACACCTTC. This chain connects TRBV6-5 to TRBJ1-2, with 9 bases aligning to TRBD1. There are 15 residues in the CDR3. Losses at the gene ends were 8 bases for V and 8 bases for J; bases not matched to a gene: 15. Looked up from germline, CDR1 is MNHEY and CDR2 is SVGAGI.

J is TRBJ1-5 and V is TRBV7-2, with TRBD1 matching over 7 bases. V gave up 5 bases and J gave up 0 bases; unmatched junction bases: 4. The germline V gene has CDR1 SGHTA and CDR2 FQGNSA. This CDR3 region has 15 residues. In DNA form, the CDR3 reads TGTGCCAGCAGCCCGGGACAGCCTAGCAATCAGCCCCAGCATTTT. It is translated as CASSPGQPSNQPQHF.

The chain is built from TRBV10-1 and TRBJ2-5, with D perhaps matching TRBD1 (5 bases). V shed 0 bases and J shed 5 bases, with 13 bases lying between them. The CDR3 sequence is 15 residues long. Germline V gene lookup returns CDR1 WNHNN and CDR2 SYGVQD (reference sequence). CDR3 nucleotides: TGCGCCAGCAGTGAGTCGAAGGCAGGGCGGGAGACCCAGTACTTC. It specifies CASSESKAGRETQYF.

The table lists this clone with a few counts. The chain carries TRBV7-9 and TRBJ1-2; 7 bases are a match to TRBD1. This CDR3 contains 14 residues. CDR1 is SEHNR and CDR2 is FQNEAQ in the germline V gene (reference sequence). V lost 3 bases, J lost 2 bases, and 3 bases stayed unmatched. As DNA, the CDR3 is TGTGCCAGCAGCTTCGCGGGACAGAACTATGGCTACACCTTC. Its translation is CASSFAGQNYGYTF. Combining the CDR3 with reference TRBV7-9 and TRBJ1-2 gives the whole variable domain DTGVSQNPRHKITKRGQNVTFRCDPISEHNRLYWYRQTLGQGPEFLTYFQNEAQLEKSRLLSDRFSAERPKGSFSTLEIQRTEQGDSAMYLCASSFAGQNYGYTFGSGTRLTVV.

The chain joins TRBV19 to TRBJ1-4, with D possibly being TRBD1 (5 bases). The CDR3 contains 13 residues. The germline V gene encodes CDR1 LNHDA and CDR2 SQIVND (reference sequence). V was pared by 6 bases and J by 0 bases, with 5 bases between. The CDR3: CASRDTTNEKLFF. For the CDR3, the DNA is TGTGCCAGTAGGGACACAACTAATGAAAAACTGTTTTTT.

This clone was counted between two and nine times. The chain links TRBV5-1 to TRBJ2-1, with TRBD1 matching over 7 bases. Looked up from germline, CDR1 is SGHRS and CDR2 is YFSETQ. Trimming removed 0 bases from V and 11 bases from J; junction bases left unmatched: 2. This CDR3 is 12 amino acids long. The CDR3 DNA is TGCGCCAGCAGCTTGGGACAGGGCCAGCAGTTCTTC. Translating it yields CASSLGQGQQFF.

The chain recombines TRBV6-6 with TRBJ1-1; D may be TRBD1 (6 bases). Germline CDR1 and CDR2: MNHNY and SVGAGI (reference sequence). With 0 bases removed from V and 4 bases from J, the gap between germline ends came to 12 bases. The CDR3 extends over 15 amino acids. CDR3 DNA: TGTGCCAGCAGTTACTCAACAGGGAGTGTCACTGAAGCTTTCTTT. Its protein is CASSYSTGSVTEAFF.

J is TRBJ2-1 and V is TRBV19, with TRBD2 as a possible D gene (5 bases). Looked up from germline, CDR1 is LNHDA and CDR2 is SQIVND (reference sequence). V lost 5 bases to trimming and J lost 1 base, with 15 bases between them. CDR3 size: 16 residues. DNA of the CDR3: TGTGCCAGTAGTCCGGGGATCGTCAAGTCCTACAATGAGCAGTTCTTC. This translates into CASSPGIVKSYNEQFF.